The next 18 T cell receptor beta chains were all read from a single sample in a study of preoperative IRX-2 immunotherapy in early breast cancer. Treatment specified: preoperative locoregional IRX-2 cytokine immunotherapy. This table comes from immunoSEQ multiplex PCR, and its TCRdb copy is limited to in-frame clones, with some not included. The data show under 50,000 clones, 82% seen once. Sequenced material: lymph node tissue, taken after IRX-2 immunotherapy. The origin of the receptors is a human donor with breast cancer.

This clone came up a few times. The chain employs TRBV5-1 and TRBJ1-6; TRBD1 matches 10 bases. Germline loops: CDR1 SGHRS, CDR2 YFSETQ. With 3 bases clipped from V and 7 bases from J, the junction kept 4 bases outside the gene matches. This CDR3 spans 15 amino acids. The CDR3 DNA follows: TGCGCCAGCAGCTCCCGACAGGGGGCAAATTCACCCCTCCACTTT. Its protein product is CASSSRQGANSPLHF.

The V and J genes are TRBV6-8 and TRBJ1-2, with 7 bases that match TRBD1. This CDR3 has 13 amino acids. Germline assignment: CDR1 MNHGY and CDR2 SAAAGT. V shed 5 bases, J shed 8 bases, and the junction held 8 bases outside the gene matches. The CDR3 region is CASSGTGVSGYTF. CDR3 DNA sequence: TGTGCCAGCAGTGGCACAGGGGTTAGCGGCTACACCTTC.

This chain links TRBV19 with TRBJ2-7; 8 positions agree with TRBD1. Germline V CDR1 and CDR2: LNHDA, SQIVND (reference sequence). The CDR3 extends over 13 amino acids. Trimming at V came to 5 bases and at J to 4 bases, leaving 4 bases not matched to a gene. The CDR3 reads CASSLDREYEQYF. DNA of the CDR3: TGTGCCAGTAGTCTGGACAGGGAGTACGAGCAGTACTTC.

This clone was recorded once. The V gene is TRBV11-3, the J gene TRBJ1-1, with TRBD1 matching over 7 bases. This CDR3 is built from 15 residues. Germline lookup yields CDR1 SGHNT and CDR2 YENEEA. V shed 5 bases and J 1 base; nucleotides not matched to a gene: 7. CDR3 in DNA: TGTGCCAGCAGCCACGGGGACAGTGGGAACACTGAAGCTTTCTTT. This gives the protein CASSHGDSGNTEAFF.

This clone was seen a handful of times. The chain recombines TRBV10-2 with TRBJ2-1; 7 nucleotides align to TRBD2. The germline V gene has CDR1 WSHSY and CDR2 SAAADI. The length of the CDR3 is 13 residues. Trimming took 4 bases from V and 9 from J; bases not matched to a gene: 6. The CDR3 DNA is TGCGCCAGCAGTGGGACTAGGGCAGGTGAGCAGTTCTTC. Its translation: CASSGTRAGEQFF.

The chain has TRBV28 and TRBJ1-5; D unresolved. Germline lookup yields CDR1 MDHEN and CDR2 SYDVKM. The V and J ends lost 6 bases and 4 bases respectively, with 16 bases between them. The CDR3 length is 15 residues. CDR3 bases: TGTGCCAGCAGATTTAGGGCCCGTCTGAATCAGCCCCAGCATTTT. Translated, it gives CASRFRARLNQPQHF.

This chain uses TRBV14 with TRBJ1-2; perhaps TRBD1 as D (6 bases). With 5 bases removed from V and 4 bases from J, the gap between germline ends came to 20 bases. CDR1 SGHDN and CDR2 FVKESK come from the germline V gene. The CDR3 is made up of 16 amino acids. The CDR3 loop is CASSTPGRGGLYGYTF. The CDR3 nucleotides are TGTGCCAGCAGCACCCCGGGCAGAGGGGGGCTCTATGGCTACACCTTC.

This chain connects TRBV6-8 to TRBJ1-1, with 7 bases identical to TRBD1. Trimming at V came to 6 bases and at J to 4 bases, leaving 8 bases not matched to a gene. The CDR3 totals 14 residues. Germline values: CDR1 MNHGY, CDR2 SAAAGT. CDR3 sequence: CASSHQGVGTEAFF. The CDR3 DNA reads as TGTGCCAGCAGCCACCAGGGGGTTGGCACTGAAGCTTTCTTT.

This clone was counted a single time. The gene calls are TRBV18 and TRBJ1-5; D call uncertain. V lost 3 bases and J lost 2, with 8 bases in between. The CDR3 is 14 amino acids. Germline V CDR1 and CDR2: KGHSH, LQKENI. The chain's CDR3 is CASSPVDRNQPQHF. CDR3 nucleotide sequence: TGTGCCAGCTCACCGGTGGACCGCAATCAGCCCCAGCATTTT.

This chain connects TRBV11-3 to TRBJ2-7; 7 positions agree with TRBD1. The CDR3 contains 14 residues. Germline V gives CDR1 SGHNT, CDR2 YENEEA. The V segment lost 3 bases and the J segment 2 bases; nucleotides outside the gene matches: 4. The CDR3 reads CASSLGQGAYEQYF. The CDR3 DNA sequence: TGTGCCAGCAGCTTGGGCCAGGGGGCCTACGAGCAGTACTTC.

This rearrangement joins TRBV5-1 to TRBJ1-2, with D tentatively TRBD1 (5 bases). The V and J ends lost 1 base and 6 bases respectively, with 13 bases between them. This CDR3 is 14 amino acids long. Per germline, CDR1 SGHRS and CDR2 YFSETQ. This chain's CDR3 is CASSLLGQGHGYTF. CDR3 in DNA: TGCGCCAGCAGCTTGTTAGGGCAGGGACATGGCTACACCTTC.

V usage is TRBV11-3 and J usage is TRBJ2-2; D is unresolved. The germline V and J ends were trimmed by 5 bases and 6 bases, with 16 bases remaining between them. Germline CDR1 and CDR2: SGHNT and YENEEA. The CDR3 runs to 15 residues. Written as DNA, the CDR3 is TGTGCCAGCAGCCCAGGACCTGGCACCGCCGGGGAGCTGTTTTTT. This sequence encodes CASSPGPGTAGELFF.

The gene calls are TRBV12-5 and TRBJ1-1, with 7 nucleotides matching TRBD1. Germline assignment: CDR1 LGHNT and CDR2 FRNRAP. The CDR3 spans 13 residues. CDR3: CASTRTGNTEAFF. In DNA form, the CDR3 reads TGTGCCAGCACCCGGACAGGGAACACTGAAGCTTTCTTT.

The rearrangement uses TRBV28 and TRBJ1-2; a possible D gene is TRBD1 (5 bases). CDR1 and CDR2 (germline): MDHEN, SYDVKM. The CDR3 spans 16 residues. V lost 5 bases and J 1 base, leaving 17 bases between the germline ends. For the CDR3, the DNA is TGTGCCAGCAGTCAGGGAACCGGAACGGTTAACTATGGCTACACCTTC. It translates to CASSQGTGTVNYGYTF.

CDR3 amino acids: CASSLPGNNSPLHF. CDR3 nucleotide sequence: TGTGCCAGCAGCTTGCCAGGGAATAATTCACCCCTCCACTTT. This chain connects TRBV11-3 to TRBJ1-6; tentative D call: TRBD1 (5 bases). CDR1 and CDR2 from the germline V gene are SGHNT and YENEEA. The V and J ends lost 3 bases and 5 bases respectively, with 8 bases between them. The CDR3 contains 14 residues.

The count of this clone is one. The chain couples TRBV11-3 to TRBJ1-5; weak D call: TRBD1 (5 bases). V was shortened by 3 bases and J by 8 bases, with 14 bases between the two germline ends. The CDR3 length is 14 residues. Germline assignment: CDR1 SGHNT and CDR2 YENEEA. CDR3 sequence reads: CASSLGDVRKPQHF. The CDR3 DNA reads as TGTGCCAGCAGCTTGGGGGATGTCAGGAAGCCCCAGCATTTT.

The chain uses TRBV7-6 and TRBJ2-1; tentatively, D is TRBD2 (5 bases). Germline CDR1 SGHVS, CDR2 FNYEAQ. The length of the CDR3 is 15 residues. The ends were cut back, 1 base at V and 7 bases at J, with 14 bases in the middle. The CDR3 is CASSLDAGMNNEQFF. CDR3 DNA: TGTGCCAGCAGCTTAGATGCGGGTATGAATAATGAGCAGTTCTTC.

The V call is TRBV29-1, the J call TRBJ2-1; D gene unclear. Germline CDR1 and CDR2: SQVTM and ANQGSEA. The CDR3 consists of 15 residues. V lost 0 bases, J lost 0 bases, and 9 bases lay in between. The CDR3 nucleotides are TGCAGCGTTGAAGATGCGGTCCACTCCTACAATGAGCAGTTCTTC. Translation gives CSVEDAVHSYNEQFF.